Shown below are 18 T cell receptor beta chains from a single sample sequenced in a study of PD-1 blockade in mismatch repair-deficient tumors. The data were produced by immunoSEQ multiplex PCR, yet TCRdb's version contains in-frame clones alone and is incomplete. This table has more than 40,000 clones, roughly 80% appearing once. This specimen consisted of peripheral blood, obtained approximately 20 weeks after starting pembrolizumab. Every receptor here comes from an adult with mismatch repair-deficient cancer.

This clone was counted a single time. The chain recombines TRBV14 with TRBJ2-1; 11 nucleotides match TRBD2. V was pared by 5 bases and J by 0 bases, with 6 bases of the junction left unmatched. The germline CDR1 and CDR2 sequences are SGHDN and FVKESK. CDR3 length: 17 amino acids. The CDR3: CASSSRLAGLSYNEQFF. CDR3 nucleotides: TGTGCCAGCAGCTCCCGACTAGCGGGACTCTCCTACAATGAGCAGTTCTTC. Combining the CDR3 with reference TRBV14 and TRBJ2-1 gives the whole variable domain EAGVTQFPSHSVIEKGQTVTLRCDPISGHDNLYWYRRVMGKEIKFLLHFVKESKQDESGMPNNRFLAERTGGTYSTLKVQPAELEDSGVYFCASSSRLAGLSYNEQFFGPGTRLTVL.

The J gene is TRBJ1-3, the V gene TRBV19; 8 bases line up with TRBD1. In germline, CDR1 is LNHDA, CDR2 SQIVND (reference sequence). J gave up 0 bases and V 5 bases, and 9 bases lay outside the gene matches. CDR3 length equals 17 residues. The CDR3 DNA reads as TGTGCCAGTAGTTCCCGGGACAGGCACAGCTCTGGAAACACCATATATTTT. Protein sequence: CASSSRDRHSSGNTIYF. The full variable domain, rest sourced from reference TRBV19 and TRBJ1-3, is DGGITQSPKYLFRKEGQNVTLSCEQNLNHDAMYWYRQDPGQGLRLIYYSQIVNDFQKGDIAEGYSVSREKKESFPLTVTSAQKNPTAFYLCASSSRDRHSSGNTIYFGEGSWLTVV.

This chain links TRBV30 with TRBJ1-2; a possible D gene is TRBD1 (6 bases). The germline CDR1 and CDR2 sequences are GTSNPN and SVGIG (reference sequence). V was trimmed by 1 base and J by 5 bases, leaving 14 bases between them. The CDR3 sequence is 14 residues long. The CDR3 protein is CAWSDGQSLYGYTF. Written as DNA, the CDR3 is TGTGCCTGGAGTGACGGACAGTCTCTTTATGGCTACACCTTC.

The gene calls are TRBV29-1 and TRBJ2-1; 13 bases match TRBD2. Germline values: CDR1 SQVTM, CDR2 ANQGSEA. V was clipped by 6 bases and J by 1 base; unmatched bases: 9. The CDR3 is 17 amino acids. CDR3 region: CSVAGTSGMWSYNEQFF. The CDR3 DNA reads as TGCAGCGTCGCCGGGACTAGCGGGATGTGGTCCTACAATGAGCAGTTCTTC.

The chain joins TRBV25-1 to TRBJ2-1; D unresolved. The CDR3 length is 14 residues. Trimming took 3 bases from V and 8 from J, leaving 14 bases between them. CDR1 MGHDK and CDR2 SYGVNS come from the germline V gene. CDR3 nucleotide sequence: TGTGCCAGCAGTGAGGGCCTAGGACGCGATGAGCAGTTCTTC. Translating gives CASSEGLGRDEQFF.

This CDR3 is CASSLGRTGSGNTIYF. CDR3 nucleotide sequence: TGCGCCAGCAGCTTGGGTCGGACAGGGTCCGGAAACACCATATATTTT. The V gene is TRBV5-1, the J gene TRBJ1-3; TRBD1 aligns across 8 bases. This CDR3 spans 16 amino acids. V was clipped by 0 bases and J by 4 bases; unmatched bases: 6. The germline V gene has CDR1 SGHRS and CDR2 YFSETQ.

V and J are TRBV5-1 and TRBJ2-7; 9 positions agree with TRBD2. CDR3 length equals 15 residues. Germline trimming cut 0 bases from V and 5 bases from J; bases unmatched to any gene: 6. In germline, CDR1 is SGHRS, CDR2 YFSETQ. This chain's CDR3 is CASSLDLAGRDEQYF. The CDR3 DNA follows: TGCGCCAGCAGCTTGGACCTAGCGGGAAGGGACGAGCAGTACTTC.

The chain carries TRBV5-5 and TRBJ1-4, with 10 bases matching TRBD1. Unmatched junction bases numbered 6, after V lost 3 bases and J lost 10 bases. CDR1 and CDR2 (germline): SGHKS, YYEKEE (reference sequence). This CDR3 has 14 residues. The CDR3 DNA reads TGTGCCAGCAGCTCGGGACAGGGGCGAGGAAAACTGTTTTTT. Translated, it gives CASSSGQGRGKLFF.

V gene TRBV7-2 combines with J gene TRBJ2-5; 8 positions match TRBD2. This CDR3 contains 15 residues. V gave up 2 bases and J gave up 3 bases; unmatched junction bases: 5. Per germline, CDR1 SGHTA and CDR2 FQGNSA. The CDR3 DNA sequence: TGTGCCAGCAGCTTATGGGGTAGCGGGGAAGAGACCCAGTACTTC. It yields the protein CASSLWGSGEETQYF.

This chain joins TRBV5-8 and TRBJ2-7, with TRBD1 matching 10 bases. The trim removed 0 bases at V and 7 bases at J, leaving 10 bases unmatched. Per the germline V gene, CDR1 is SGHTS and CDR2 is YDEGEE. The CDR3 has 16 amino acids. The CDR3 spells CASSLARGQGHGEQYF. CDR3 bases: TGTGCCAGCAGCTTGGCTAGGGGACAGGGGCACGGAGAGCAGTACTTC.

This chain connects TRBV9 to TRBJ2-5; D is possibly TRBD2 (6 bases). In germline, CDR1 is SGDLS, CDR2 YYNGEE. The CDR3 contains 17 residues. Trimming removed 4 bases at V and 5 bases at J, with 24 bases between. The CDR3 DNA reads as TGTGCCAGCAGCCGCGACGGGGCAACGATACGGGGGGAGACCCAGTACTTC. As protein: CASSRDGATIRGETQYF.

The J gene is TRBJ2-5, the V gene TRBV5-4; either TRBD1 or TRBD2 may supply D (5 bases each). The CDR3 sequence is 16 residues long. Germline-derived CDR1 and CDR2 are SGHNT and YYREEE (reference sequence). The V gene lost 0 bases and the J gene lost 3 bases, with 15 bases spanning the gap. CDR3 sequence (DNA): TGTGCCAGCAGCTTGGCCGGGACGATTGGGGAAGAGACCCAGTACTTC. It translates to CASSLAGTIGEETQYF.

This clone was counted between two and nine times. V and J are TRBV18 and TRBJ1-2, with D unresolved. V was clipped by 5 bases and J by 5 bases, with 12 bases between them. Germline CDR1 is KGHSH and CDR2 is LQKENI. The CDR3 contains 13 residues. The CDR3 DNA sequence: TGTGCCAGCTCAGAGGCTCCGGGGTATGGCTACACCTTC. Translated: CASSEAPGYGYTF.

This clone came up once. The chain joins TRBV30 to TRBJ1-5, with D perhaps matching TRBD1 (6 bases). In germline, CDR1 is GTSNPN, CDR2 SVGIG (reference sequence). The CDR3 has 14 amino acids. V was shortened by 2 bases and J by 5 bases, with 13 bases between the two germline ends. CDR3: CAWSRGTGDQPQHF. CDR3 DNA sequence: TGTGCCTGGAGTAGGGGGACGGGGGATCAGCCCCAGCATTTT.

V usage is TRBV7-9 and J usage is TRBJ1-2; 9 bases agree with TRBD1. The germline V gene has CDR1 SEHNR and CDR2 FQNEAQ (reference sequence). The ends lost 4 bases at V and 6 bases at J; junction bases unmatched: 6. This CDR3 comprises 14 residues. The DNA for the CDR3 is TGTGCCAGCAGCTGGTGGACAGGGGCGCATGGCTACACCTTC. It specifies CASSWWTGAHGYTF.

The CDR3 reads CASSPTAGETDTQYF. In nucleotides, the CDR3 is TGTGCCAGTAGTCCCACCGCGGGAGAAACAGATACGCAGTATTTT. This rearrangement joins TRBV19 to TRBJ2-3, with 7 bases aligning to TRBD2. Germline V gene lookup returns CDR1 LNHDA and CDR2 SQIVND (reference sequence). The CDR3 runs to 15 residues. After removal of 5 bases from V and 3 bases from J, the junction contained 8 bases not matched to a gene.

The rearrangement joins TRBV7-2 to TRBJ2-5, with D tentatively TRBD2 (5 bases). Germline V gene lookup returns CDR1 SGHTA and CDR2 FQGNSA. Trimming shortened V by 5 bases and J by 5 bases, and 12 bases separated the two germline ends. This CDR3 has 13 amino acids. The CDR3 nucleotides read TGTGCCAGCAGCGCATCCCGAGGGGAGACCCAGTACTTC. It encodes CASSASRGETQYF.

The chain recombines TRBV9 with TRBJ2-1; the D is unclear. V gave up 0 bases and J gave up 5 bases, with 6 bases separating them. The CDR3 sequence is 13 residues long. Germline CDR1 and CDR2: SGDLS and YYNGEE. The CDR3: CASSVGHNNEQFF. In DNA, the CDR3 is TGTGCCAGCAGCGTAGGACACAACAATGAGCAGTTCTTC. The entire variable domain, with the rest obtained from reference TRBV9 and TRBJ2-1, is as follows: DSGVTQTPKHLITATGQRVTLRCSPRSGDLSVYWYQQSLDQGLQFLIQYYNGEERAKGNILERFSAQQFPDLHSELNLSSLELGDSALYFCASSVGHNNEQFFGPGTRLTVL.